Each of the 19 T cell receptor beta chains below was sequenced from the same sample in a study of glioma-infiltrating T cells (dated by TCRdb to about 2016). The instrument given in TCRdb is Illumina MiSeq. The iRepertoire nested amplicon-rescue multiplex PCR (arm-PCR) platform was used to amplify TCR alpha and beta CDR3 regions from RNA. Starting from the raw public reads, TCRdb applied fastp trimming at Q25, assembled clones with MiXCR and retained in-frame beta chains. Duplicate CDR3 protein sequences are folded into a single record with the most common DNA and genes. The sample data list fewer than 500,000 distinct CDR3 sequences, and roughly two fifths of these were observed just once. The top ten clones comprise around 13% of the sample. The material sequenced was glioma tissue, nonneoplastic brain tissue, or PBMCs (not recorded which). Receptors were obtained from a human donor with low-grade glioma or glioblastoma, undergoing nonglioma brain surgery, or in good health (not recorded which).

In regard to this clonotype: With a much larger clone just one base away, this may be a read error. The chain uses TRBV28 and TRBJ2-1; the D gene is possibly TRBD2 (6 bases). Per germline, CDR1 MDHEN and CDR2 SYDVKM. The CDR3 is 12 amino acids. The V end was cut by 2 bases, the J end by 9 bases, with 8 bases between. The CDR3: CASSLAGSEQFF. CDR3 coding DNA: TGTGCCAGCAGTTTAGCCGGGAGTGAGCAGTTCTTC.

Note on this clonotype: Given a much more abundant clone one base away, this may be a read error. The chain uses TRBV6-2 or TRBV6-3 and TRBJ1-2; no definite D call. The germline V gene encodes CDR1 MNHEY and CDR2 SVGEGT. The CDR3 runs to 15 residues. The CDR3 here is CASSPIAPLDYCYTF. CDR3 DNA: TGTGCCAGCAGTCCCATCGCCCCTTTGGACTATTGCTACACCTTC.

There are many counts of this clonotype. The rearrangement links TRBV6-5 to TRBJ1-5; the D is unclear. CDR1 and CDR2 from the germline V gene are MNHEY and SVGAGI. The CDR3 is 16 amino acids. Deletions cut 0 bases from V and 0 bases from J, with 9 bases between. CDR3: CASSYSAGHSNQPQHF. In nucleotides, the CDR3 is TGTGCCAGCAGTTACTCTGCGGGTCATAGCAATCAGCCCCAGCATTTT.

The chain couples TRBV7-9 to TRBJ2-1; TRBD1 aligns across 12 bases. The CDR3 has 15 amino acids. The V gene end was trimmed by 5 bases and the J gene end by 8 bases; junction bases not matched to a gene: 7. Looked up from germline, CDR1 is SEHNR and CDR2 is FQNEAQ (reference sequence). The CDR3 bases are TGTGCCAGCAGCGTCCGGGACAGGGGGCTCGATGAGCAGTTCTTC. It specifies CASSVRDRGLDEQFF.

This clonotype has a handful of counts. The rearrangement joins TRBV11-3 to TRBJ2-3; no firm D call. Trimming removed 1 base at V and 0 bases at J, with 8 bases between. Per germline, CDR1 SGHNT and CDR2 YENEEA. The CDR3 contains 15 residues. Here the CDR3 DNA reads TGTGCCAGCAGCTTAGGAGGTCATAGCACAGATACGCAGTATTTT. Translated: CASSLGGHSTDTQYF. Full variable domain (rest looked up from reference TRBV11-3 and TRBJ2-3): EAGVVQSPRYKIIEKKQPVAFWCNPISGHNTLYWYLQNLGQGPELLIRYENEEAVDDSQLPKDRFSAERLKGVDSTLKIQPAELGDSAVYLCASSLGGHSTDTQYFGPGTRLTVL.

The gene calls are TRBV4-1 and TRBJ2-3, with 11 bases identical to TRBD2. CDR1 is MGHRA and CDR2 is YSYEKL in the germline V gene. J was trimmed by 4 bases and V by 0 bases; bases with no gene match: 3. The CDR3 has 16 amino acids. CDR3 region: CASSQEEGLAADTQYF. For the CDR3, the DNA is TGCGCCAGCAGCCAAGAGGAGGGACTAGCGGCAGATACGCAGTATTTT.

The rearrangement links TRBV20-1 to TRBJ2-1; D is uncertain. The V end was cut by 3 bases, the J end by 8 bases, with 11 bases between. CDR1 is DFQATT and CDR2 is SNEGSKA in the germline V gene (reference sequence). CDR3 size: 12 residues. Here the CDR3 reads CSASGRRHEQFF. The DNA for the CDR3 is TGCAGTGCTAGTGGCAGGAGACATGAGCAGTTCTTC.

This clonotype was counted only a few times. The chain couples TRBV6-5 to TRBJ2-7; no clear D. The CDR3 extends over 14 amino acids. V was pared by 2 bases and J by 3 bases, with 11 bases between. Germline loops: CDR1 MNHEY, CDR2 SVGAGI. The CDR3 DNA reads as TGTGCCAGCAGTTACCAGGTGGGCTACTACGAGCAGTACTTC. Protein: CASSYQVGYYEQYF.

V gene TRBV20-1 combines with J gene TRBJ2-7, with D hard to call. V was cut by 4 bases and J by 2 bases, with 9 bases left in between. This CDR3 has 12 residues. Germline V gene sequence: CDR1 DFQATT, CDR2 SNEGSKA (reference sequence). CDR3 DNA sequence: TGCAGTGCTATTAGGCCTCCCTACGAGCAGTACTTC. It codes for CSAIRPPYEQYF.

For this clonotype: One base away lies a much larger clone, so this may be a sequencing read error. The chain uses TRBV27 and TRBJ2-3; D remains ambiguous. The V gene lost 2 bases and the J gene lost 2 bases, with 5 bases spanning the gap. There are 13 residues in the CDR3. From germline, CDR1 is MNHEY and CDR2 SMNVEV (reference sequence). The CDR3 DNA is TGTGCCAGCAGTTTAGAGACCACAGATACGCAGTATTTT. This codes for CASSLETTDTQYF.

This chain links TRBV6-2 or TRBV6-3 with TRBJ2-1; 9 bases agree with TRBD1. The V segment lost 6 bases and the J segment 5 bases; nucleotides outside the gene matches: 5. The CDR3 has 14 residues. Per the germline V gene, CDR1 is MNHEY and CDR2 is SVGEGT. CDR3 loop: CASSGRTGDNEQFF. CDR3 bases: TGTGCCAGCAGCGGAAGGACAGGGGACAATGAGCAGTTCTTC.

V usage is TRBV16 and J usage is TRBJ1-4; unclear D gene. V lost 4 bases to trimming and J lost 1 base, with 4 bases between them. The CDR3 contains 13 residues. Germline loops: CDR1 KGHSY, CDR2 FQNENV. This chain's CDR3 is CASSLITNEKLFF. CDR3 in DNA: TGTGCCAGCAGCCTAATAACTAATGAAAAACTGTTTTTT.

This clonotype is a singleton in its sample. The chain joins TRBV10-3 to TRBJ1-1, with a tentative D call TRBD1 (6 bases). CDR1 ENHRY and CDR2 SYGVKD come from the germline V gene. CDR3 length: 16 residues. Trimming pared 2 bases from V and 0 bases from J, leaving 13 bases between. CDR3 loop: CAISEPRGAMNTEAFF. The CDR3 nucleotides are TGTGCCATCAGTGAGCCCCGGGGGGCGATGAACACTGAAGCTTTCTTT.

The chain has TRBV30 and TRBJ1-1; the match to TRBD1 covers 7 bases. This CDR3 is built from 14 residues. Looked up from germline, CDR1 is GTSNPN and CDR2 is SVGIG (reference sequence). The V and J ends lost 4 bases and 2 bases, in that order; junction bases with no gene match: 7. The CDR3 loop reads CAWTHRGVNTEAFF. DNA of the CDR3: TGTGCCTGGACCCACAGGGGAGTTAACACTGAAGCTTTCTTT.

The chain joins TRBV7-9 to TRBJ2-3; perhaps TRBD1 as D (5 bases). Germline CDR1 is SEHNR and CDR2 is FQNEAQ (reference sequence). CDR3 length: 15 residues. Between the trimmed V and J ends, which lost 7 bases and 3 bases, there was a span of 17 bases. The CDR3 reads CASILSGMGTDTQYF. The CDR3 coding sequence is TGTGCCAGCATTCTATCAGGGATGGGGACAGATACGCAGTATTTT.

In this sample, this clonotype turned up many times. The gene calls are TRBV27 and TRBJ1-2; D not resolved. The germline V and J ends were trimmed by 4 bases and 4 bases, with 16 bases remaining between them. The germline V gene encodes CDR1 MNHEY and CDR2 SMNVEV (reference sequence). The CDR3 has 15 amino acids. The CDR3 sequence is CASSSPGVPGYGYTF. The CDR3 DNA reads as TGTGCCAGCAGTTCCCCCGGGGTACCTGGCTATGGCTACACCTTC.

This clonotype was found a few times. The gene calls are TRBV19 and TRBJ1-1; D is ambiguous. The CDR3 covers 13 residues. Trimming took off 8 bases at V and 4 bases at J, with 14 bases between the two ends. Germline CDR1 is LNHDA and CDR2 is SQIVND (reference sequence). CDR3 region: CASSGRLGTEAFF. The CDR3 coding sequence is TGTGCCAGTTCAGGTCGTCTCGGCACTGAAGCTTTCTTT. The full variable domain, in which reference TRBV19 and TRBJ1-1 provide the parts outside the CDR3, is DGGITQSPKYLFRKEGQNVTLSCEQNLNHDAMYWYRQDPGQGLRLIYYSQIVNDFQKGDIAEGYSVSREKKESFPLTVTSAQKNPTAFYLCASSGRLGTEAFFGQGTRLTVV.

The chain joins TRBV28 to TRBJ1-5; 7 bases line up with TRBD1. CDR1 MDHEN and CDR2 SYDVKM come from the germline V gene. The CDR3 is 13 amino acids. V dropped 7 bases and J dropped 6; count of bases not matched to a gene: 6. The CDR3 nucleotides read TGTGCCAGCAATGACAGGGTGGCTCAGCCCCAGCATTTT. Its translation: CASNDRVAQPQHF.

Regarding this clonotype: Being one base from a much bigger clone, this may be a read error. The chain uses TRBV6-2 or TRBV6-3 and TRBJ1-2; D is ambiguous. Germline CDR1 reads MNHEY; CDR2 reads SVGEGT. CDR3 length: 12 amino acids. For the CDR3, the DNA is TGTGCCAGCAGTTGGAACACGGGAGGCTACAGCTTC. Amino acids: CASSWNTGGYSF.